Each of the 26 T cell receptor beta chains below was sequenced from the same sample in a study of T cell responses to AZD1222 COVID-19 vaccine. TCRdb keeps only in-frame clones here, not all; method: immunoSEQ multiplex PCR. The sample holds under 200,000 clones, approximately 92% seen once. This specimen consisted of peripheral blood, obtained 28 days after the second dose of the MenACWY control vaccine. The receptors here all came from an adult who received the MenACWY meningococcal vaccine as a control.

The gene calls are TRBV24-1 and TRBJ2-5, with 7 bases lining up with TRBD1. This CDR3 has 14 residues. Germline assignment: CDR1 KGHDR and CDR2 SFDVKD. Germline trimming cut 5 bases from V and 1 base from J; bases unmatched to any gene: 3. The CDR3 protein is CATSVGTAQETQYF. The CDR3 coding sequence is TGTGCCACCAGTGTTGGGACAGCCCAAGAGACCCAGTACTTC.

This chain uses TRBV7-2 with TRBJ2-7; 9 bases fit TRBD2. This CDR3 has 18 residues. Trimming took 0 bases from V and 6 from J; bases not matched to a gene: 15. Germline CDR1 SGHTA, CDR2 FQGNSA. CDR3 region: CASSLAPGGSGSVGEQYF. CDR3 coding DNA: TGTGCCAGCAGCTTAGCCCCAGGGGGTAGCGGGAGCGTAGGCGAGCAGTACTTC.

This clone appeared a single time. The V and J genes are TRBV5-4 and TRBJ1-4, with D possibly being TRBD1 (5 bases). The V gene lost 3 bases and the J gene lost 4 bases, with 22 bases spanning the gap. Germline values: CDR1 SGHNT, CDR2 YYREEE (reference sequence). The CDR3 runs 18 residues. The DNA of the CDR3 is TGTGCCAGCAGCTCCGCCGGGACCGGCGGTGGATATAATGAAAAACTGTTTTTT. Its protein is CASSSAGTGGGYNEKLFF.

The CDR3 region has the DNA TGTGCCAGCAGTTACCAGGGAAGGATCCACGAGCAGTACTTC. Translation gives CASSYQGRIHEQYF. The chain is built from TRBV6-5 and TRBJ2-7, with a tentative D call TRBD1 (5 bases). V lost 2 bases to trimming and J lost 5 bases, with 13 bases between them. There are 14 residues in the CDR3. Germline V gene sequence: CDR1 MNHEY, CDR2 SVGAGI.

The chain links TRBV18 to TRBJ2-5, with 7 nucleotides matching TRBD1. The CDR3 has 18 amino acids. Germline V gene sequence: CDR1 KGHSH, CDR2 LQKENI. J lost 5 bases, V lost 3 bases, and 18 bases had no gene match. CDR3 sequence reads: CASSPSRPDRLLVETQYF. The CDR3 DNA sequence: TGTGCCAGCTCACCCTCTCGACCGGACAGGCTGTTGGTGGAGACCCAGTACTTC. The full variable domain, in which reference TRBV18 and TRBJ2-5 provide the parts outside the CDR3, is NAGVMQNPRHLVRRRGQEARLRCSPMKGHSHVYWYRQLPEEGLKFMVYLQKENIIDESGMPKERFSAEFPKEGPSILRIQQVVRGDSAAYFCASSPSRPDRLLVETQYFGPGTRLLVL.

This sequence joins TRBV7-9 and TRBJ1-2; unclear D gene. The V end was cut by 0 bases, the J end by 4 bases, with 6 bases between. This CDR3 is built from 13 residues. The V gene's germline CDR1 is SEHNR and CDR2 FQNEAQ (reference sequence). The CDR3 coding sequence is TGTGCCAGCAGCTTAGCGTACGGCTATGGCTACACCTTC. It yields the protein CASSLAYGYGYTF.

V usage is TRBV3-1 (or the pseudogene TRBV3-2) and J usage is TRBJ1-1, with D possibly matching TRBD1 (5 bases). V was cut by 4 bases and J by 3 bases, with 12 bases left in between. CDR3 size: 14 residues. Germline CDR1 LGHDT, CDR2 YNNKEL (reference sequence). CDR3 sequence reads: CASSLPGAYTEAFF. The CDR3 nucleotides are TGTGCCAGCAGCCTCCCCGGGGCCTACACTGAAGCTTTCTTT.

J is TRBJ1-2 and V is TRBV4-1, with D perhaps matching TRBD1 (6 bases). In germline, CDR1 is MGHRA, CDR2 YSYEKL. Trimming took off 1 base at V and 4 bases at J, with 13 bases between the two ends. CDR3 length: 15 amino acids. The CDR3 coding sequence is TGCGCCAGCAGCCAAGGAGAAACAGGGTCCTATGGCTACACCTTC. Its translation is CASSQGETGSYGYTF.

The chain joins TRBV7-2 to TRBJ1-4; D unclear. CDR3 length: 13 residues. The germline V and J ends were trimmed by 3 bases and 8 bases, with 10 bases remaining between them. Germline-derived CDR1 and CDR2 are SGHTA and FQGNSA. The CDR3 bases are TGTGCCAGCAGCTTCGGCGGTACCGAAAAACTGTTTTTT. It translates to CASSFGGTEKLFF.

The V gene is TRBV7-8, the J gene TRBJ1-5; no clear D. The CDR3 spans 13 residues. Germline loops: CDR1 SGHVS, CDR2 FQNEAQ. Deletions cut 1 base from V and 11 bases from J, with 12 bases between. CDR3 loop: CASSLGRVWAQHF. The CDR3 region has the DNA TGTGCCAGCAGCTTAGGGCGGGTGTGGGCCCAGCATTTT. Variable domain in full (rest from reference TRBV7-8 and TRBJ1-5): GAGVSQSPRYKVAKRGQDVALRCDPISGHVSLFWYQQALGQGPEFLTYFQNEAQLDKSGLPSDRFFAERPEGSVSTLKIQRTQQEDSAVYLCASSLGRVWAQHFGDGTRLSIL.

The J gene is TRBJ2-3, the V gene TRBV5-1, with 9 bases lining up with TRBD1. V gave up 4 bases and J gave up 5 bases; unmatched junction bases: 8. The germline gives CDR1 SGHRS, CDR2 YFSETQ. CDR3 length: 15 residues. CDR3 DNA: TGCGCCAGCAGCGGGAGGACAGGGGCTGGAGATACGCAGTATTTT. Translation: CASSGRTGAGDTQYF.

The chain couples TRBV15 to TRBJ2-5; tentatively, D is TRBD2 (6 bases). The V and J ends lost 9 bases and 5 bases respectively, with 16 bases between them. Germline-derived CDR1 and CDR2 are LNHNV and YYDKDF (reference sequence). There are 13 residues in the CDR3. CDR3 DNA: TGTGCCACTGAATTACCGGGAGTGGAGACCCAGTACTTC. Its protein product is CATELPGVETQYF.

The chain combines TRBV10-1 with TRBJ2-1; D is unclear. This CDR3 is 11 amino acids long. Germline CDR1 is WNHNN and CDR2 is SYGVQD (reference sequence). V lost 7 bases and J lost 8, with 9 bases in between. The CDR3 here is CASNQVDEQFF. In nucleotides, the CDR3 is TGCGCCAGCAATCAAGTAGATGAGCAGTTCTTC.

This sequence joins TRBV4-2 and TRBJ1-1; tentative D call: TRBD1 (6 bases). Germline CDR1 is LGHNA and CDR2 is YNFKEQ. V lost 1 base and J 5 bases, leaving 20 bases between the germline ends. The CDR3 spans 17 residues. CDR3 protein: CASSQGNRIQGGTEAFF. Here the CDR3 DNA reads TGTGCCAGCAGCCAAGGGAATAGGATACAGGGAGGTACTGAAGCTTTCTTT.

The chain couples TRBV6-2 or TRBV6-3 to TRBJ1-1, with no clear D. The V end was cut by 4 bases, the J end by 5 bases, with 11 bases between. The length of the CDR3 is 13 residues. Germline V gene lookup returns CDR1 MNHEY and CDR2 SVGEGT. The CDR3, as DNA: TGTGCCAGCAGTTCCCTATATCGGACTGAAGCTTTCTTT. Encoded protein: CASSSLYRTEAFF.

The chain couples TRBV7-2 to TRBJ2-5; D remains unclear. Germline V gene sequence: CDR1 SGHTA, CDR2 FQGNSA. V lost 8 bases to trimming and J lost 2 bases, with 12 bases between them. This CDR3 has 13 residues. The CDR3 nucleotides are TGTGCCAGCGGTTCGGGCCTTCAAGAGACCCAGTACTTC. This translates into CASGSGLQETQYF.

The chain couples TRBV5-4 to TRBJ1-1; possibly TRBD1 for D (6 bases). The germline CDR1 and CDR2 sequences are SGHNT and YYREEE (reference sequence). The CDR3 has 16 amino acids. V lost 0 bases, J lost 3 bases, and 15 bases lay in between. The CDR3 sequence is CASSLGPRRGYTEAFF. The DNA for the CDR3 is TGTGCCAGCAGCTTGGGCCCCCGCAGGGGCTACACTGAAGCTTTCTTT.

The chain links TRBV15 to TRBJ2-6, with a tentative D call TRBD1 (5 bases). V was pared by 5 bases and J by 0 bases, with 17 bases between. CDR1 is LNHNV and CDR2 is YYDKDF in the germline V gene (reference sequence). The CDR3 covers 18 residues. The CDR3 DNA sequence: TGTGCCACCAGCTTTGGGGCCCAAGCCGGCTCTGGGGCCAACGTCCTGACTTTC. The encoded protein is CATSFGAQAGSGANVLTF.

This CDR3 reads CASSPPGTVSYGYTF. The CDR3 DNA is TGTGCCAGTAGTCCTCCCGGGACAGTGAGCTATGGCTACACCTTC. The chain links TRBV19 to TRBJ1-2; 7 bases are a match to TRBD1. Germline V CDR1 and CDR2: LNHDA, SQIVND (reference sequence). The CDR3 runs 15 residues. Trimming at V came to 5 bases and at J to 4 bases, leaving 10 bases not matched to a gene.

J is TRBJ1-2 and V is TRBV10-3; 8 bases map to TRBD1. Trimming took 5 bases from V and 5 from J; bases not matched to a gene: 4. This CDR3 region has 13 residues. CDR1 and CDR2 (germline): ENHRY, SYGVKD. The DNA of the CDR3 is TGTGCCATCAGTCCGGGACAGGTATATGGCTACACCTTC. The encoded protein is CAISPGQVYGYTF.

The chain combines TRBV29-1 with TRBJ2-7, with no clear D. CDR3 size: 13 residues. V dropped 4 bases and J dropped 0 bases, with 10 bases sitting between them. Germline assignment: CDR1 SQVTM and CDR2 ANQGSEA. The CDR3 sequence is CSVGMGFSYEQYF. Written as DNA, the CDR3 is TGCAGCGTTGGAATGGGATTCTCCTACGAGCAGTACTTC.

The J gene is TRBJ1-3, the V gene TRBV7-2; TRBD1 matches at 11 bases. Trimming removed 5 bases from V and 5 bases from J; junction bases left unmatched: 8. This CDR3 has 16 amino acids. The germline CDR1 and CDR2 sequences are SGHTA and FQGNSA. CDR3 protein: CASSAGQGDIRNTIYF. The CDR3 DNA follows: TGTGCCAGCAGCGCGGGACAGGGGGATATTAGAAACACCATATATTTT.

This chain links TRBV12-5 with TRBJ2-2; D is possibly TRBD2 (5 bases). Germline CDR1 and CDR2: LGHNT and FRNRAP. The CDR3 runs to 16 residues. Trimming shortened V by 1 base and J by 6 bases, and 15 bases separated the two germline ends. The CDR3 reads CASGLEVGSSAGELFF. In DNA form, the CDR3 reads TGTGCTAGTGGTTTGGAGGTGGGGAGTTCGGCCGGGGAGCTGTTTTTT.

The CDR3 DNA reads TGCGCCAGCAGCTTGTGGGTCGATGACTACGAGCAGTACTTC. It is translated as CASSLWVDDYEQYF. J is TRBJ2-7 and V is TRBV5-1, with D unclear. The V gene's germline CDR1 is SGHRS and CDR2 YFSETQ. The CDR3 spans 14 residues. Trimming left V 1 base short and J 3 bases short, with 11 bases between.

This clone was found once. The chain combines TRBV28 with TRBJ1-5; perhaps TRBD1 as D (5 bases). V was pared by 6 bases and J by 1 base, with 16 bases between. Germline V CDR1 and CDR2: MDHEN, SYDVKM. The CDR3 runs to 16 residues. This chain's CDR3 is CASRSRVGASNQPQHF. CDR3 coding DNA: TGTGCCAGCAGATCCAGGGTCGGGGCGAGCAATCAGCCCCAGCATTTT.

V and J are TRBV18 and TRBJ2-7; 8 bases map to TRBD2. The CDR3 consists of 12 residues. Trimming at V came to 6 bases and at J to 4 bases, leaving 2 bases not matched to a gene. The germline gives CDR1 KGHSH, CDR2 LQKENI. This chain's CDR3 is CASSRGGYEQYF. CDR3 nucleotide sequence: TGTGCCAGCTCCCGGGGGGGATACGAGCAGTACTTC.